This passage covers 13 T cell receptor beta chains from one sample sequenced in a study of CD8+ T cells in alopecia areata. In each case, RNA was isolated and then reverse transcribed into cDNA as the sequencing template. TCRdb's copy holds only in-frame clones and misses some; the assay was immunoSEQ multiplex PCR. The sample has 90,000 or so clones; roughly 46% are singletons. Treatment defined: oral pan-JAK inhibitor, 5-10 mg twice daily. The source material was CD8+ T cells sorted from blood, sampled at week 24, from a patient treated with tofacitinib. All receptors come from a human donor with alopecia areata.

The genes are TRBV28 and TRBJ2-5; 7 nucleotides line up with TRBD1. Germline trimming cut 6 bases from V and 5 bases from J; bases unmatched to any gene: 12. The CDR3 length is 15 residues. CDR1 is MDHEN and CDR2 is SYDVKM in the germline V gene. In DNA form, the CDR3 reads TGTGCCAGCAGCCAACAACTAAGGGGGCTGGAGACCCAGTACTTC. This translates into CASSQQLRGLETQYF.

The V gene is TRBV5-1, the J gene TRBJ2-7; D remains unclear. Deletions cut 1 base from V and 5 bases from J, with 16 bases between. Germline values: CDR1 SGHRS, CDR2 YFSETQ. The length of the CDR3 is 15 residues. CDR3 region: CASSLIDPMGHEQYF. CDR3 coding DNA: TGCGCCAGCAGCTTGATTGACCCCATGGGCCACGAGCAGTACTTC. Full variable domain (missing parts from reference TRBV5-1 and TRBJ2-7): KAGVTQTPRYLIKTRGQQVTLSCSPISGHRSVSWYQQTPGQGLQFLFEYFSETQRNKGNFPGRFSGRQFSNSRSEMNVSTLELGDSALYLCASSLIDPMGHEQYFGPGTRLTVT.

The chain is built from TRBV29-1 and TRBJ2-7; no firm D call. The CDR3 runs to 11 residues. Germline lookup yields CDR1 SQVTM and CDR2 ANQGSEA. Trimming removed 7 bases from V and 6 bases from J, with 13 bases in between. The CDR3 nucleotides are TGCAGCGGTGGGTTTCGCGGCGAGCAGTACTTC. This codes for CSGGFRGEQYF.

In DNA form, the CDR3 reads TGCAGCGCGCTCCCCAGGCACGGGGAGGAGGGCTATGGCTACACCTTC. Translated, it gives CSALPRHGEEGYGYTF. The genes are TRBV29-1 and TRBJ1-2; the D is unclear. CDR1 and CDR2 (germline): SQVTM, ANQGSEA. There are 16 residues in the CDR3. With 7 bases removed from V and 4 bases from J, the gap between germline ends came to 25 bases.

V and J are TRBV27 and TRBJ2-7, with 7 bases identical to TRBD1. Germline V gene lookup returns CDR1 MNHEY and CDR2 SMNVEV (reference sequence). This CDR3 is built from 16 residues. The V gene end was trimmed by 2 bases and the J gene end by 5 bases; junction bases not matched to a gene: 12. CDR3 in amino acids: CASSLGQTGLGNEQYF. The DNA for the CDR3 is TGTGCCAGCAGTTTAGGACAGACAGGGTTAGGTAACGAGCAGTACTTC.

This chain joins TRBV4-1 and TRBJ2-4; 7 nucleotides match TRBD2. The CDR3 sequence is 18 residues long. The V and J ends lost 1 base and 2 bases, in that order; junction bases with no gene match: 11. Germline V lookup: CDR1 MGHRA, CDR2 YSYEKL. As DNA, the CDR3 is TGCGCCAGCAGCCAAGGGGCTAGCGGTGAGCGGCCCAAAAACATTCAGTACTTC. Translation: CASSQGASGERPKNIQYF.

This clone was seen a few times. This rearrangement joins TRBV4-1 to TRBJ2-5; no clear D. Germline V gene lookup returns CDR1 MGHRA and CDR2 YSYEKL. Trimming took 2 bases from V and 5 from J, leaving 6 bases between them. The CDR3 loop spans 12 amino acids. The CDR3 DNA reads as TGCGCCAGCAGCCAACGCACGGAGACCCAGTACTTC. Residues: CASSQRTETQYF.

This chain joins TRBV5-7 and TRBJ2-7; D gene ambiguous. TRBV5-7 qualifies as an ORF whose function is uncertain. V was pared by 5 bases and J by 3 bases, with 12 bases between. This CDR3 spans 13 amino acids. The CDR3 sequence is CASSLEADYEQYF. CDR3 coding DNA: TGTGCCAGCAGTCTTGAGGCCGACTACGAGCAGTACTTC.

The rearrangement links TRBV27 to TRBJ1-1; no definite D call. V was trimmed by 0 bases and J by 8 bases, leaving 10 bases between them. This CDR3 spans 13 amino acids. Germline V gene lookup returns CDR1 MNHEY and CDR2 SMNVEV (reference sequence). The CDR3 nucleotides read TGTGCCAGCAGTTTATCACCCCCGGGGGAAGCTTTCTTT. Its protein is CASSLSPPGEAFF.

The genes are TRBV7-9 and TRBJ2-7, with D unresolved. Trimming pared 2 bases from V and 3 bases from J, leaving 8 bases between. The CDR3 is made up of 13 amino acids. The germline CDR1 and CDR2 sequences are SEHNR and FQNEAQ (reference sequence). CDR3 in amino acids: CASSLFDFYEQYF. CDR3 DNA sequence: TGTGCCAGCAGCTTATTCGATTTCTACGAGCAGTACTTC. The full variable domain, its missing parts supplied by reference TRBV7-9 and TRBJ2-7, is DTGVSQNPRHKITKRGQNVTFRCDPISEHNRLYWYRQTLGQGPEFLTYFQNEAQLEKSRLLSDRFSAERPKGSFSTLEIQRTEQGDSAMYLCASSLFDFYEQYFGPGTRLTVT.

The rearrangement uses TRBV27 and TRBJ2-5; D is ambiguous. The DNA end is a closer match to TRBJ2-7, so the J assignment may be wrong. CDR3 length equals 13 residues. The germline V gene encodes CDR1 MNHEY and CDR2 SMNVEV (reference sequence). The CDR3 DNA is TGTGCCAGCGGGGAACGATCCTCCTACGAGCAGTACTTC. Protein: CASGERSSYEQYF.

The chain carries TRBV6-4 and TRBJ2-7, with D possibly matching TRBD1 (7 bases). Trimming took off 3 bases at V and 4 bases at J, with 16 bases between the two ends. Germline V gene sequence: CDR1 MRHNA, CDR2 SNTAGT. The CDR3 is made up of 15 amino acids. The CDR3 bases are TGTGCCAGCAGTGAAGCGGAGGGGGCGGTATACGAGCAGTACTTC. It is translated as CASSEAEGAVYEQYF.

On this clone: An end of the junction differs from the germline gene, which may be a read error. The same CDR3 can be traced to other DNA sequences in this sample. CDR3 sequence reads: CAWTPPGISVYEQYF. CDR3 DNA sequence: TGTGCCTGGACCCCGCCGGGCATTTCGGTCTACGAACAGTACTTC. J is TRBJ2-7 and V is TRBV30; no definite D call. CDR3 length: 15 residues. Germline V lookup: CDR1 GTSNPN, CDR2 SVGIG (reference sequence).